These 3 T cell receptor beta chains were sequenced from one sample in a study of T cells in Graves' hyperthyroidism and ophthalmopathy. Amplified regions were TCR beta CDR3 sequences from RNA transcripts. HTBI primers were used for first-round RT-PCR of the TCR CDR3. MiXCR was run by TCRdb on the multiplex PCR reads, yielding one entry per CDR3 protein. The table lists around 700,000 distinct CDR3 sequences, under 20% of them singletons. The sequenced material came from blood. The source of these receptors is a woman aged 45-60 years with Graves' hyperthyroidism that later progressed to Graves' ophthalmopathy.

This clonotype was counted many times. The chain combines TRBV20-1 with TRBJ2-3, with 10 bases lining up with TRBD2. This CDR3 region has 16 residues. Germline CDR1 reads DFQATT; CDR2 reads SNEGSKA (reference sequence). Trimming at V came to 2 bases and at J to 2 bases, leaving 7 bases not matched to a gene. The CDR3 DNA sequence: TGCAGTGCTAGACATTATAGCGGGGGGCCCACAGATACGCAGTATTTT. Translated, it gives CSARHYSGGPTDTQYF.

DNA for the CDR3: TGCGCCAGCAGCCAAGAAAGGGACAGGGCTAACACTGAAGCTTTCTTT. Protein: CASSQERDRANTEAFF. The J gene is TRBJ1-1, the V gene TRBV4-1; 9 nucleotides align to TRBD1. After removal of 0 bases from V and 2 bases from J, the junction contained 4 bases not matched to a gene. The CDR3 is made up of 16 amino acids. Germline loops: CDR1 MGHRA, CDR2 YSYEKL.

This clonotype was seen a few times. This chain links TRBV10-3 with TRBJ1-1, with D possibly matching TRBD1 (5 bases). This CDR3 spans 16 amino acids. The V end lost 0 bases, the J end lost 1 base, and 12 bases lay between the germline ends. Germline CDR1 and CDR2: ENHRY and SYGVKD. CDR3 region: CAISESGGGWNTEAFF. In DNA form, the CDR3 reads TGTGCCATCAGTGAGTCGGGGGGGGGATGGAACACTGAAGCTTTCTTT.